The 28 T cell receptor beta chains below all came from one sample that was sequenced in a study of cytomegalovirus exposure and HLA in healthy donors. Primers for the PCR totalled 60 Vbeta and 13 Jbeta. Sequencing was performed with immunoSEQ multiplex PCR; in TCRdb, only in-frame clones are kept and a portion is missing. The profile covers more than 95,000 clones, with roughly 79% appearing a single time and over 12% taken by the ten largest. Material for sequencing was PBMCs. These receptors were collected from a woman in her 70s in good health and CMV-seropositive.

The chain has TRBV6-1 and TRBJ2-3, with 14 bases lining up with TRBD2. The germline V gene has CDR1 MNHNS and CDR2 SASEGT. CDR3 length equals 16 residues. V lost 4 bases and J lost 4; bases outside the gene matches: 4. The CDR3 DNA reads TGTGCCAGCAGTGGGACTAGCGGGGGGATGGCAGATACGCAGTATTTT. Protein product: CASSGTSGGMADTQYF.

V gene TRBV28 combines with J gene TRBJ2-1; 8 bases map to TRBD2. Trimming cost V 3 bases and J 8 bases; bases outside gene matches: 15. The germline CDR1 and CDR2 sequences are MDHEN and SYDVKM. CDR3 length equals 17 residues. The CDR3 loop is CASSFPGERECSDEQFF. CDR3 in DNA: TGTGCCAGCAGTTTCCCGGGAGAGCGGGAGTGTTCCGATGAGCAGTTCTTC. The full variable domain, completed using reference TRBV28 and TRBJ2-1, is DVKVTQSSRYLVKRTGEKVFLECVQDMDHENMFWYRQDPGLGLRLIYFSYDVKMKEKGDIPEGYSVSREKKERFSLILESASTNQTSMYLCASSFPGERECSDEQFFGPGTRLTVL.

This rearrangement joins TRBV5-4 to TRBJ2-7, with 10 nucleotides matching TRBD1. Trimming removed 4 bases from V and 0 bases from J; junction bases left unmatched: 4. CDR1 SGHNT and CDR2 YYREEE come from the germline V gene (reference sequence). The CDR3 runs to 15 residues. The DNA of the CDR3 is TGTGCCAGCAGCCCCGGGACAGGGGCCTCCTACGAGCAGTACTTC. Protein product: CASSPGTGASYEQYF.

This clone was detected only a few times. This chain links TRBV28 with TRBJ2-7, with D unclear. This CDR3 spans 12 amino acids. Germline V gene data show CDR1 as MDHEN and CDR2 as SYDVKM. Trimming pared 7 bases from V and 0 bases from J, leaving 7 bases between. In nucleotides, the CDR3 is TGTGCCAGCATGCGAGACTCCTACGAGCAGTACTTC. Its translation: CASMRDSYEQYF.

This chain connects TRBV11-2 to TRBJ2-1; TRBD2 agrees at 12 bases. V lost 2 bases, J lost 7 bases, and 0 bases stayed unmatched. Germline CDR1 and CDR2: SGHAT and FQNNGV. The CDR3 is made up of 14 amino acids. CDR3 bases: TGTGCCAGCAGCTTAACTAGCGGGAGGAATGAGCAGTTCTTC. Translating it yields CASSLTSGRNEQFF.

V usage is TRBV7-2 and J usage is TRBJ2-7; 7 bases line up with TRBD1. The CDR3 consists of 15 residues. The V segment lost 5 bases and the J segment 2 bases; nucleotides outside the gene matches: 9. Germline lookup yields CDR1 SGHTA and CDR2 FQGNSA. The CDR3 DNA sequence: TGTGCCAGCAGCCTCGCTTGGGACAGAGCCTACGAGCAGTACTTC. Its protein is CASSLAWDRAYEQYF.

V and J are TRBV28 and TRBJ2-3; 8 bases fit TRBD1. CDR3 length: 16 residues. V was clipped by 0 bases and J by 0 bases; unmatched bases: 2. CDR1 MDHEN and CDR2 SYDVKM come from the germline V gene. CDR3 sequence: CASSLWDRASTDTQYF. CDR3 DNA sequence: TGTGCCAGCAGTTTATGGGACAGGGCAAGCACAGATACGCAGTATTTT. Complete variable domain (other parts from reference TRBV28 and TRBJ2-3): DVKVTQSSRYLVKRTGEKVFLECVQDMDHENMFWYRQDPGLGLRLIYFSYDVKMKEKGDIPEGYSVSREKKERFSLILESASTNQTSMYLCASSLWDRASTDTQYFGPGTRLTVL.

This clone has only a few counts. This chain joins TRBV28 and TRBJ2-7; a weak D match, TRBD2 (6 bases). Germline assignment: CDR1 MDHEN and CDR2 SYDVKM. V was shortened by 5 bases and J by 4 bases, with 15 bases between the two germline ends. This CDR3 comprises 14 residues. The CDR3: CASSRPLATYEQYF. CDR3 coding DNA: TGTGCCAGCAGTAGGCCCCTAGCGACTTACGAGCAGTACTTC.

Concerning this clone: A junction boundary mismatches the germline segment, possibly from a read error. V is TRBV7-7 and J is TRBJ1-5; D may be TRBD1 (5 bases). The CDR3 has 19 residues. Germline CDR1 reads SSHAT; CDR2 reads FNYEAQ (reference sequence). CDR3 sequence: CASSLTTRGFGYDNQPQHF. CDR3 bases: TGTGCTAGCAGCTTAACCACAAGGGGATTCGGTTATGACAATCAGCCCCAGCATTTT.

The chain is built from TRBV28 and TRBJ2-5; weak D call: TRBD1 (6 bases). There are 14 residues in the CDR3. Per the germline V gene, CDR1 is MDHEN and CDR2 is SYDVKM. Trimming stripped 6 bases from V and 3 bases from J, with 14 bases between. The CDR3 region is CASRIAGTKETQYF. The DNA of the CDR3 is TGTGCCAGCAGGATCGCCGGGACAAAAGAGACCCAGTACTTC. Full variable domain (rest looked up from reference TRBV28 and TRBJ2-5): DVKVTQSSRYLVKRTGEKVFLECVQDMDHENMFWYRQDPGLGLRLIYFSYDVKMKEKGDIPEGYSVSREKKERFSLILESASTNQTSMYLCASRIAGTKETQYFGPGTRLLVL.

V gene TRBV6-5 combines with J gene TRBJ2-1, with TRBD1 identical over 11 bases. Germline CDR1 is MNHEY and CDR2 is SVGAGI. Trimming at V came to 5 bases and at J to 8 bases, leaving 5 bases not matched to a gene. The CDR3 covers 14 residues. Here the CDR3 reads CASSKGDRGYEQFF. The CDR3 nucleotides read TGTGCCAGCAGTAAAGGGGACAGGGGGTATGAGCAGTTCTTC.

J is TRBJ1-5 and V is TRBV15, with D possibly being TRBD1 (6 bases). V was cut by 0 bases and J by 4 bases, with 10 bases left in between. Germline assignment: CDR1 LNHNV and CDR2 YYDKDF (reference sequence). CDR3 length: 15 residues. CDR3 DNA sequence: TGTGCCACCAGCAGAGACGGACAGCGAAATCAGCCCCAGCATTTT. Amino acids: CATSRDGQRNQPQHF.

This rearrangement joins TRBV27 to TRBJ2-7, with TRBD2 matching 9 bases. After removal of 6 bases from V and 0 bases from J, the junction contained 6 bases not matched to a gene. Germline assignment: CDR1 MNHEY and CDR2 SMNVEV (reference sequence). This CDR3 region has 15 residues. For the CDR3, the DNA is TGTGCCAGCAGAAGACTAGCGGACAGCTCCTACGAGCAGTACTTC. Amino acids: CASRRLADSSYEQYF.

The rearrangement uses TRBV28 and TRBJ1-1; tentatively, D is TRBD1 (5 bases). V lost 7 bases and J lost 10, with 16 bases in between. The CDR3 spans 12 residues. The germline V gene has CDR1 MDHEN and CDR2 SYDVKM. This CDR3 reads CASNAGNVRAFF. CDR3 sequence (DNA): TGTGCCAGCAACGCAGGGAATGTTCGAGCTTTCTTT. Together with reference TRBV28 and TRBJ1-1, the CDR3 gives the full variable domain: DVKVTQSSRYLVKRTGEKVFLECVQDMDHENMFWYRQDPGLGLRLIYFSYDVKMKEKGDIPEGYSVSREKKERFSLILESASTNQTSMYLCASNAGNVRAFFGQGTRLTVV.

The V call is TRBV6-6, the J call TRBJ1-5; perhaps TRBD1 as D (6 bases). Germline-derived CDR1 and CDR2 are MNHNY and SVGAGI (reference sequence). The CDR3 is made up of 15 amino acids. V dropped 9 bases and J dropped 5 bases, with 20 bases sitting between them. The CDR3 nucleotides read TGTGCCAGTAACCTCAACAGGGAAATTTATCAGCCCCAGCATTTT. This translates into CASNLNREIYQPQHF.

This rearrangement joins TRBV2 to TRBJ2-7; 8 positions agree with TRBD1. From germline, CDR1 is SNHLY and CDR2 FYNNEI. Trimming took 4 bases from V and 3 from J; bases not matched to a gene: 5. This CDR3 is built from 14 residues. This chain's CDR3 is CASSGDRNLYEQYF. The CDR3 DNA sequence: TGTGCCAGCAGTGGGGACAGGAACCTCTACGAGCAGTACTTC.

The chain recombines TRBV2 with TRBJ1-1; 8 nucleotides line up with TRBD1. From germline, CDR1 is SNHLY and CDR2 FYNNEI. The CDR3 is made up of 13 amino acids. V shed 6 bases and J 5 bases; nucleotides not matched to a gene: 5. The CDR3 reads CASRETGATEAFF. The CDR3 DNA reads TGTGCCAGCAGAGAGACAGGGGCTACTGAAGCTTTCTTT.

This sequence joins TRBV6-1 and TRBJ2-5, with 9 bases aligning to TRBD2. The tail of the sequence fits TRBJ2-7 better, so the J call may be wrong. CDR1 is MNHNS, CDR2 SASEGT, per germline. The CDR3 has 16 residues. The CDR3 protein is CASSEAGREGRYEQYF. CDR3 nucleotides: TGTGCCAGCAGTGAAGCTGGGCGGGAGGGCCGCTACGAGCAGTACTTC.

The chain joins TRBV5-5 to TRBJ1-6; a weak D match, TRBD1 (6 bases). CDR1 is SGHKS and CDR2 is YYEKEE in the germline V gene (reference sequence). Trimming took 0 bases from V and 7 from J, leaving 11 bases between them. The CDR3 loop spans 15 amino acids. CDR3 protein: CASSLELGANSPLHF. The CDR3 region has the DNA TGTGCCAGCAGCTTGGAACTGGGGGCGAATTCACCCCTCCACTTT.

This chain connects TRBV11-3 to TRBJ2-2, with D perhaps TRBD2 (5 bases). This CDR3 comprises 17 residues. Trimming left V 4 bases short and J 0 bases short, with 15 bases between. Looked up from germline, CDR1 is SGHNT and CDR2 is YENEEA. CDR3 sequence reads: CASSSHRGSANTGELFF. The CDR3 bases are TGTGCCAGCAGCTCCCACCGGGGAAGCGCGAACACCGGGGAGCTGTTTTTT.

The chain joins TRBV30 to TRBJ1-6; tentative D call: TRBD1 (6 bases). CDR1 GTSNPN and CDR2 SVGIG come from the germline V gene (reference sequence). Trimming left V 5 bases short and J 5 bases short, with 13 bases between. The CDR3 is made up of 14 amino acids. The CDR3 spells CAWDRDIDNSPLHF. Written as DNA, the CDR3 is TGTGCCTGGGACCGGGACATCGATAATTCACCCCTCCACTTT.

The chain couples TRBV4-2 to TRBJ2-3, with 11 bases aligning to TRBD2. The V gene end was trimmed by 1 base and the J gene end by 6 bases; junction bases not matched to a gene: 6. Germline CDR1 LGHNA, CDR2 YNFKEQ. The CDR3 loop spans 16 amino acids. CDR3 DNA: TGTGCCAGCAGCCAAGGTAGCGGGGGGGCCGAGGATACGCAGTATTTT. Translating gives CASSQGSGGAEDTQYF.

V gene TRBV5-4 combines with J gene TRBJ1-6; D uncertain. The CDR3 is made up of 14 amino acids. Trimming stripped 2 bases from V and 5 bases from J, with 8 bases between. Germline V gene lookup returns CDR1 SGHNT and CDR2 YYREEE (reference sequence). Here the CDR3 DNA reads TGTGCCAGCAGCTTACTCGCTAATAATTCACCCCTCCACTTT. It encodes CASSLLANNSPLHF.

The chain couples TRBV25-1 to TRBJ2-2; D uncertain. V lost 8 bases, J lost 8 bases, and 9 bases lay in between. CDR1 and CDR2 (germline): MGHDK, SYGVNS. CDR3 length: 11 amino acids. The CDR3, as DNA: TGTGCCAGCCAAAACAAGGGGGAGCTGTTTTTT. It specifies CASQNKGELFF.

This chain connects TRBV11-2 to TRBJ2-5; possible D gene TRBD2, 5 bases. Germline CDR1 and CDR2: SGHAT and FQNNGV. The CDR3 is made up of 14 amino acids. The germline V and J ends were trimmed by 7 bases and 4 bases, with 16 bases remaining between them. The CDR3 DNA follows: TGTGCCAGCACCCCTCGGGGAAAGGGAGAGACCCAGTACTTC. Protein sequence: CASTPRGKGETQYF.

The CDR3 DNA reads as TGTGCCAGCTCACCGGGACAGACGGCCTCCTACGAGCAGTACTTC. Translating it yields CASSPGQTASYEQYF. J is TRBJ2-7 and V is TRBV18; the match to TRBD1 covers 7 bases. This CDR3 has 15 residues. The ends lost 3 bases at V and 0 bases at J; junction bases unmatched: 5. Germline V gene data show CDR1 as KGHSH and CDR2 as LQKENI.

The CDR3 loop reads CASSLGMYRDSGNTIYF. CDR3 in DNA: TGCGCCAGCAGCTTGGGGATGTACAGGGATTCGGGAAACACCATATATTTT. The V call is TRBV5-1, the J call TRBJ1-3; D might be TRBD1 (6 bases). This CDR3 contains 17 residues. From germline, CDR1 is SGHRS and CDR2 YFSETQ. The V gene lost 0 bases and the J gene lost 4 bases, with 17 bases spanning the gap.

This chain joins TRBV2 and TRBJ2-3, with 7 bases aligning to TRBD1. This CDR3 contains 16 residues. Germline trimming cut 2 bases from V and 0 bases from J; bases unmatched to any gene: 5. Germline CDR1 reads SNHLY; CDR2 reads FYNNEI. Here the CDR3 DNA reads TGTGCCAGCAGTGAATTTAGGGGACAGAGCACAGATACGCAGTATTTT. Its translation is CASSEFRGQSTDTQYF.